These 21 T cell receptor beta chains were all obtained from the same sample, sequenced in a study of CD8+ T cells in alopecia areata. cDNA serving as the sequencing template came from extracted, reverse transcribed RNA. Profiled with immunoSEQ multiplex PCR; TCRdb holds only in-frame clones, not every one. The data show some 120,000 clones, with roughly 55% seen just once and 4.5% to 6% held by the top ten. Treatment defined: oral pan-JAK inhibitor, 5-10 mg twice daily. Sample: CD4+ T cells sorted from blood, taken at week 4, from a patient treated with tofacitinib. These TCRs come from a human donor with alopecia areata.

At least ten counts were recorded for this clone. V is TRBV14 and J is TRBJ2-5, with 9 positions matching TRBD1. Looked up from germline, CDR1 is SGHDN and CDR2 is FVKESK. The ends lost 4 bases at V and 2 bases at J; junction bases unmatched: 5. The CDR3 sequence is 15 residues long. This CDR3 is CASSRGTGRQETQYF. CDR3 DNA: TGTGCCAGCAGCCGAGGGACAGGGAGACAAGAGACCCAGTACTTC. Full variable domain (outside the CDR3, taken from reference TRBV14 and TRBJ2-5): EAGVTQFPSHSVIEKGQTVTLRCDPISGHDNLYWYRRVMGKEIKFLLHFVKESKQDESGMPNNRFLAERTGGTYSTLKVQPAELEDSGVYFCASSRGTGRQETQYFGPGTRLLVL.

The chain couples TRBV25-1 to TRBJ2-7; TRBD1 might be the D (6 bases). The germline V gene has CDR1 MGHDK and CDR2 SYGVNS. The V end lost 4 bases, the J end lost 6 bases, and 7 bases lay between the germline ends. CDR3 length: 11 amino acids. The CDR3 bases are TGTGCCAGCAGTGGAGGGGGCGAGCAGTACTTC. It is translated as CASSGGGEQYF.

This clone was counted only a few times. CDR3 in amino acids: CASSSGTSGALPYEQFF. CDR3 DNA: TGTGCCAGCAGCTCCGGGACTAGCGGGGCCCTACCCTATGAGCAGTTCTTC. The chain has TRBV5-6 and TRBJ2-1; 13 nucleotides align to TRBD2. CDR1 and CDR2 from the germline V gene are SGHDT and YYEEEE. The CDR3 has 17 residues. J gave up 8 bases and V 3 bases, and 11 bases lay outside the gene matches.

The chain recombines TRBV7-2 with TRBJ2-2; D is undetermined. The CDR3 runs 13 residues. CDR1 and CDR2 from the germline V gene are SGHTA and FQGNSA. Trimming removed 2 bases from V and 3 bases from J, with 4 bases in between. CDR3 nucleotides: TGTGCCAGCAGCTTAAGCTACACCGGGGAGCTGTTTTTT. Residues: CASSLSYTGELFF.

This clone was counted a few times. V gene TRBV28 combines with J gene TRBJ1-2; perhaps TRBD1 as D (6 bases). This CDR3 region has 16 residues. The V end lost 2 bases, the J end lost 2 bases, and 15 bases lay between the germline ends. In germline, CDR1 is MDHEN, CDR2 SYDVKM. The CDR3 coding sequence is TGTGCCAGCAGTTTAGGGGGTACAGGGAGAAACTATGGCTACACCTTC. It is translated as CASSLGGTGRNYGYTF.

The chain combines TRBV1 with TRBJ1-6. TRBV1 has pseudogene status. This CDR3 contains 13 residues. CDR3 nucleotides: TGCACCAGCAGCCAAACGGGGAACTCACCCCTCCACTTT. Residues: CTSSQTGNSPLHF.

The CDR3 loop is CATSRTGGSSPLHF. In DNA, the CDR3 is TGTGCCACCAGCAGAACAGGGGGATCTTCACCCCTCCACTTT. The V call is TRBV15, the J call TRBJ1-6, with 8 bases fitting TRBD1. The CDR3 runs to 14 residues. V trimming: 2 bases; J trimming: 9 bases; junction bases outside the gene matches: 3. In germline, CDR1 is LNHNV, CDR2 YYDKDF (reference sequence). The entire variable domain, with the rest obtained from reference TRBV15 and TRBJ1-6, is as follows: DAMVIQNPRYQVTQFGKPVTLSCSQTLNHNVMYWYQQKSSQAPKLLFHYYDKDFNNEADTPDNFQSRRPNTSFCFLDIRSPGLGDTAMYLCATSRTGGSSPLHFGNGTRLTVT.

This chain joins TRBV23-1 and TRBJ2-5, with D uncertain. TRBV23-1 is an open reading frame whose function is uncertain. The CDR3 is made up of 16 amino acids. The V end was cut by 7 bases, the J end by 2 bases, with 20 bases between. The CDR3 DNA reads TGCGCCAGCACTCCATACATAACTAACCTACAAGAGACCCAGTACTTC. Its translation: CASTPYITNLQETQYF.

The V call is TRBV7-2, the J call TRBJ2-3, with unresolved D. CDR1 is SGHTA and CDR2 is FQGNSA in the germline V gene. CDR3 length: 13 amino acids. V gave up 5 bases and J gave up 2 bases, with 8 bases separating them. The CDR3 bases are TGTGCCAGCAGCGAGCGTTCCACAGATACGCAGTATTTT. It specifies CASSERSTDTQYF.

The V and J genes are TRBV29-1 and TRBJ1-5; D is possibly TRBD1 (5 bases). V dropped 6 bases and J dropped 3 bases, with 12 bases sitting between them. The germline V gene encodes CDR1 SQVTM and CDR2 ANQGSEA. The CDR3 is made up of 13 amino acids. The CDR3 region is CSVTRGANQPQHF. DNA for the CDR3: TGCAGCGTAACACGGGGCGCCAATCAGCCCCAGCATTTT.

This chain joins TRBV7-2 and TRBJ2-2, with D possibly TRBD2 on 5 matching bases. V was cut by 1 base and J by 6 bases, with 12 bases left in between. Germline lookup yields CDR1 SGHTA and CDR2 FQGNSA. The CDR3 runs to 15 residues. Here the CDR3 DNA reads TGTGCCAGCAGCTTAGGGGAGTCTAGGGCCGGGGAGCTGTTTTTT. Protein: CASSLGESRAGELFF.

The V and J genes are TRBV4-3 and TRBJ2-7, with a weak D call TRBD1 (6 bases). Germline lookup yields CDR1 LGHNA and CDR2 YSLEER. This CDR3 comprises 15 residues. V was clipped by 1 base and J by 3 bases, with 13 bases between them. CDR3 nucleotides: TGCGCCAGCAGCCAAGGGGAGCAGGGGTACTACGAGCAGTACTTC. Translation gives CASSQGEQGYYEQYF.

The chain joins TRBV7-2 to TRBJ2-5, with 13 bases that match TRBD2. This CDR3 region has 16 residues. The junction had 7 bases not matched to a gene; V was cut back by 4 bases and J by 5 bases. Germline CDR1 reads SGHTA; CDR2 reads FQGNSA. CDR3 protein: CASSSGLAGAGETQYF. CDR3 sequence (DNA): TGTGCCAGCAGCTCCGGACTAGCGGGAGCGGGTGAGACCCAGTACTTC.

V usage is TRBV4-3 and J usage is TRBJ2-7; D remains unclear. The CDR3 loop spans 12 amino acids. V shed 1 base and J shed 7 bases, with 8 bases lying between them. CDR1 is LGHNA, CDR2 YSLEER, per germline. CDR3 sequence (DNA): TGCGCCAGCAGCCAAGGGATCGGGGAGCAGTACTTC. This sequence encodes CASSQGIGEQYF.

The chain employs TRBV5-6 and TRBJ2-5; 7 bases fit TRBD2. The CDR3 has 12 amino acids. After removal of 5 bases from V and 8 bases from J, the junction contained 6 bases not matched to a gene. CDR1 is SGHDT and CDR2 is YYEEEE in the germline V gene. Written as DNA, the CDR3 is TGTGCCAGCAGGAGACTAGCAAGTACCCAGTACTTC. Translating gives CASRRLASTQYF.

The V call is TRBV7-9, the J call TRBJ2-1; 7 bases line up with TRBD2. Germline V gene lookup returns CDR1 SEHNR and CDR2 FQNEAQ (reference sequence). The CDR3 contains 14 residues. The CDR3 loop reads CGPGGDALYNEQFF. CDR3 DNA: TGTGGACCTGGGGGGGACGCCCTTTACAATGAGCAGTTCTTC.

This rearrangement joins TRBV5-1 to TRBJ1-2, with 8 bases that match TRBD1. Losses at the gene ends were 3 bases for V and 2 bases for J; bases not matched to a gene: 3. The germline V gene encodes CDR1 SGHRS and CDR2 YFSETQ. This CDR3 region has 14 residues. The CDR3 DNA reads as TGCGCCAGCAGCTCGACAGGGGTGAACTATGGCTACACCTTC. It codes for CASSSTGVNYGYTF.

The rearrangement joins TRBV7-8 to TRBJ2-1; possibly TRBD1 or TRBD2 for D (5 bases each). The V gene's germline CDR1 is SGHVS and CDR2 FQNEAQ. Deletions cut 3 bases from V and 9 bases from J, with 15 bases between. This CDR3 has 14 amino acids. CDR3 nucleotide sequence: TGTGCCAGCAGCTTCGGGGCAGGACGGGGTGAGCAGTTCTTC. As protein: CASSFGAGRGEQFF.

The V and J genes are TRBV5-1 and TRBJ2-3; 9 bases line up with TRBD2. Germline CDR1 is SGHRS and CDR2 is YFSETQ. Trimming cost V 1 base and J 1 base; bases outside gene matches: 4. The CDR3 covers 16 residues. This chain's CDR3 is CASSLLASGGTDTQYF. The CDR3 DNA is TGCGCCAGCAGCTTGTTGGCTAGCGGGGGCACAGATACGCAGTATTTT. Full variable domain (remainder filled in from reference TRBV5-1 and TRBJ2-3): KAGVTQTPRYLIKTRGQQVTLSCSPISGHRSVSWYQQTPGQGLQFLFEYFSETQRNKGNFPGRFSGRQFSNSRSEMNVSTLELGDSALYLCASSLLASGGTDTQYFGPGTRLTVL.

The DNA of the CDR3 is TGCGCCAGCAGTCACACCTTCCGGGACGGAGGGGACCTTACTAGCGCCGAGACCCAGTACTTC. As protein: CASSHTFRDGGDLTSAETQYF. The gene calls are TRBV23-1 and TRBJ2-5, with TRBD2 matching over 7 bases. TRBV23-1 carries the ORF label, with uncertain function. V lost 3 bases and J lost 5; bases outside the gene matches: 27. The CDR3 has 21 amino acids.

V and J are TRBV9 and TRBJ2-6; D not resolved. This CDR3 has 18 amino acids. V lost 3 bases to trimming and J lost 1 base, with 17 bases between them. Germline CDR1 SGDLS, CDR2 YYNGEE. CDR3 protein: CASSAAPSGGSGANVLTF. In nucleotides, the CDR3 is TGTGCCAGCAGCGCAGCCCCTTCGGGTGGGTCTGGGGCCAACGTCCTGACTTTC.